The TCR beta chain described here comes from a study of cytomegalovirus exposure and HLA in healthy donors. Study observations and caveats: The authors judged a highly shared variant cluster likely a sequencing artifact. It was taken for granted in presence/absence analyses that sequencing depth across donors was roughly uniform.

CDR3 length equals 14 residues. Germline values: CDR1 SGHRS, CDR2 YFSETQ. V shed 0 bases and J 7 bases; nucleotides not matched to a gene: 3. This clone was detected a few times. What it recognizes is unknown. PCR used 60 Vbeta primers and 13 Jbeta primers. Here immunoSEQ multiplex PCR was the method, and the copy in TCRdb shows in-frame clones only, minus some. The sample includes just under 95,000 clones, more than 60% of them seen just once. The chain is built from TRBV5-1 and TRBJ2-7; 11 bases fit TRBD1. This sequence was found in a man over 45 in good health and CMV-seropositive. Input material: PBMCs. CDR3 sequence: CASSLGTGGREQYF. For the CDR3, the DNA is TGCGCCAGCAGCTTGGGGACAGGGGGCCGTGAGCAGTACTTC.